The clone carrying this TCR beta chain was counted between two and nine times. With a J-beta primer mix and a sample-barcoded 5' primer, a second PCR ran about 6 to 11 cycles. Every cDNA was tagged by a template-switch adaptor with 12 random nucleotides. TCRdb re-called the 5' RACE reads through MiXCR, storing one row per CDR3 protein. Here the sample spans 650,000 or so distinct CDR3 sequences, roughly half being singletons. This specimen comes from a study of blood T cells in healthy people across ages. The CDR3 totals 13 residues. V dropped 6 bases and J dropped 4 bases, with 15 bases sitting between them. Germline V gene data show CDR1 as DFQATT and CDR2 as SNEGSKA (reference sequence). Isolation recovered at least 6.5 million PBMCs from every sample.

The sequence was collected from a woman older than 75 in good health. The V call is TRBV20-1, the J call TRBJ1-2, with D unresolved. The sequenced sample was blood. CDR3 amino acids: CSAPPLAGYGYTF. Written as DNA, the CDR3 is TGCAGTGCCCCCCCGCTGGCGGGCTATGGCTACACCTTC.